This T cell receptor beta chain was sequenced for a study of T cells in localized non-small cell lung cancer. About this clone itself: Its specificity is unknown.

Overall study results and limits: Clonality of T cells reached its maximum in uninvolved adjacent lung, surpassing tumor. Turning up in adjacent lung were a median roughly 60 of the top 100 tumor clones.

In germline, CDR1 is MNHEY, CDR2 SMNVEV (reference sequence). The V segment lost 3 bases and the J segment 1 base; nucleotides outside the gene matches: 5. The CDR3 loop spans 16 amino acids. Produced via immunoSEQ multiplex PCR; TCRdb's table is partial and in-frame only. This table holds some 51,000 clones, around 86% found once. The V call is TRBV27, the J call TRBJ2-1; the match to TRBD2 covers 8 bases. This clonotype was sampled from a woman aged 40-69 years with stage I lung adenocarcinoma. This specimen consisted of peripheral blood, obtained before any cancer treatment. CDR3 protein: CASSLRGALSYNEQFF. In DNA form, the CDR3 reads TGTGCCAGCAGTTTGCGGGGGGCGCTTTCCTACAATGAGCAGTTCTTC.